The 27 T cell receptor beta chains below come from one sample, sequenced in a study of beta chain features in type 1 diabetes. Reverse transcribing all isolated RNA meant expressed TCRB transcripts were sequenced. Assay used: immunoSEQ multiplex PCR; TCRdb lists only in-frame clones, some missing. The data hold 250,000 to 400,000 clones, with about 14% observed a single time. Material for sequencing was central memory CD4+ T cells from blood. These receptors all come from a man aged 25 to 45 in good health.

This clone turned up a few times. V gene TRBV27 combines with J gene TRBJ2-2, with 7 bases lining up with TRBD1. With 6 bases clipped from V and 3 bases from J, the junction kept 7 bases outside the gene matches. Germline loops: CDR1 MNHEY, CDR2 SMNVEV (reference sequence). The CDR3 totals 15 residues. CDR3 DNA: TGTGCCAGCAGGACAGGGAACGGAGACACCGGGGAGCTGTTTTTT. It encodes CASRTGNGDTGELFF.

This clone showed up just a few times. The chain recombines TRBV11-3 with TRBJ2-1; possibly TRBD1 for D (5 bases). Looked up from germline, CDR1 is SGHNT and CDR2 is YENEEA. Trimming shortened V by 5 bases and J by 5 bases, and 13 bases separated the two germline ends. The CDR3 runs 14 residues. For the CDR3, the DNA is TGTGCCAGCAGCCCATCCGGACACAACAATGAGCAGTTCTTC. Its translation is CASSPSGHNNEQFF.

Worth noting for this clone: The same CDR3 is also encoded by other DNA sequences in this sample. The V gene is TRBV25-1, the J gene TRBJ2-1, with D tentatively TRBD2 (7 bases). Germline values: CDR1 MGHDK, CDR2 SYGVNS. V dropped 7 bases and J dropped 3 bases, with 13 bases sitting between them. The CDR3 runs to 14 residues. CDR3 region: CASKGRGNYNEQFF. DNA for the CDR3: TGTGCCAGCAAGGGGAGGGGGAACTACAATGAGCAGTTCTTC.

This clone came up a few times. Other nucleotide sequences in the sample specify the same CDR3. The chain couples TRBV6-1 to TRBJ1-2; TRBD1 might be the D (5 bases). This CDR3 region has 12 residues. Germline lookup yields CDR1 MNHNS and CDR2 SASEGT. The germline V and J ends were trimmed by 6 bases and 4 bases, with 9 bases remaining between them. The CDR3 is CASSADSYGYTF. The CDR3 nucleotides read TGTGCCAGCAGCGCAGACAGCTATGGCTACACCTTC.

This clone was recorded a few times. CDR3 bases: TGTGCCAGCAGCCAAGAGACCCGGCGTTCACCCCTCCACTTT. It codes for CASSQETRRSPLHF. The chain links TRBV14 to TRBJ1-6, with D hard to call. This CDR3 has 14 residues. CDR1 SGHDN and CDR2 FVKESK come from the germline V gene. V dropped 0 bases and J dropped 9 bases, with 9 bases sitting between them.

This clone was detected a few times. This sequence joins TRBV4-3 and TRBJ1-1, with 10 bases fitting TRBD1. Trimming took 1 base from V and 7 from J; bases not matched to a gene: 12. Germline loops: CDR1 LGHNA, CDR2 YSLEER. CDR3 size: 17 residues. CDR3 bases: TGCGCCAGCAGCCAAGCCAGGCCGGGGACAGGGGAAGGTGAAGCTTTCTTT. Translated: CASSQARPGTGEGEAFF.

This clone was found a few times. The J gene is TRBJ1-2, the V gene TRBV4-3; D is uncertain. The ends were cut back, 1 base at V and 4 bases at J, with 10 bases in the middle. CDR1 is LGHNA and CDR2 is YSLEER in the germline V gene. The CDR3 is 14 residues long. The CDR3 sequence: CASSQGVSGYGYTF. In DNA, the CDR3 is TGCGCCAGCAGCCAAGGTGTCAGCGGCTATGGCTACACCTTC.

This clone was observed a few times. The chain joins TRBV5-5 to TRBJ1-2, with 10 bases identical to TRBD1. The germline CDR1 and CDR2 sequences are SGHKS and YYEKEE (reference sequence). With V trimmed by 5 bases and J by 2 bases, 6 bases remained unmatched. This CDR3 comprises 15 residues. CDR3 DNA sequence: TGTGCCAGCAGACCACAGGGACAGGGGAACTATGGCTACACCTTC. The encoded protein is CASRPQGQGNYGYTF.

CDR3 nucleotide sequence: TGTGCCAGCAGCCCACGACAGGGGGAGAATTCACCCCTCCACTTT. Translated, it gives CASSPRQGENSPLHF. V usage is TRBV2 and J usage is TRBJ1-6; 9 bases line up with TRBD1. The junction had 7 bases not matched to a gene; V was cut back by 6 bases and J by 7 bases. CDR3 length equals 15 residues. Looked up from germline, CDR1 is SNHLY and CDR2 is FYNNEI.

This clone was observed a few times. The chain has TRBV7-2 and TRBJ2-1, with a weak D call TRBD2 (6 bases). With 5 bases removed from V and 6 bases from J, the gap between germline ends came to 11 bases. This CDR3 comprises 13 residues. The germline CDR1 and CDR2 sequences are SGHTA and FQGNSA. The CDR3 spells CASSARSGNEQFF. The CDR3 DNA is TGTGCCAGCAGCGCCCGTAGCGGCAATGAGCAGTTCTTC. The complete variable domain, with remaining parts taken from reference TRBV7-2 and TRBJ2-1, reads GAGVSQSPSNKVTEKGKDVELRCDPISGHTALYWYRQSLGQGLEFLIYFQGNSAPDKSGLPSDRFSAERTGGSVSTLTIQRTQQEDSAVYLCASSARSGNEQFFGPGTRLTVL.

This clone has just a few counts. This sequence joins TRBV4-3 and TRBJ2-3; D is perhaps TRBD2 (5 bases). The CDR3 sequence is 15 residues long. The germline V gene has CDR1 LGHNA and CDR2 YSLEER. V was pared by 0 bases and J by 6 bases, with 13 bases between. The DNA for the CDR3 is TGCGCCAGCAGCCAAGAGGGGAGTGGGCGGGATACGCAGTATTTT. Amino acids: CASSQEGSGRDTQYF.

The V and J genes are TRBV7-9 and TRBJ2-2; no reliable D call. V was trimmed by 2 bases and J by 7 bases, leaving 5 bases between them. The CDR3 spans 12 residues. Germline V gene lookup returns CDR1 SEHNR and CDR2 FQNEAQ (reference sequence). This CDR3 reads CASSLILGELFF. The CDR3 DNA follows: TGTGCCAGCAGCTTAATACTCGGGGAGCTGTTTTTT.

This chain joins TRBV28 and TRBJ1-2; weak D call: TRBD1 (5 bases). V shed 1 base and J shed 8 bases, with 14 bases lying between them. CDR3 length equals 14 residues. Germline CDR1 is MDHEN and CDR2 is SYDVKM. CDR3 sequence (DNA): TGTGCCAGCAGTTTATCGGCAGGGCGGGACGGCTACACCTTC. It yields the protein CASSLSAGRDGYTF.

The chain links TRBV29-1 to TRBJ2-5; D gene uncertain. Germline V gives CDR1 SQVTM, CDR2 ANQGSEA. This CDR3 spans 15 amino acids. V lost 0 bases to trimming and J lost 7 bases, with 18 bases between them. DNA of the CDR3: TGCAGCGTTGAAGACGGTCAAGTATCGATGGGGACCCAGTACTTC. Translation: CSVEDGQVSMGTQYF.

This clone was observed at least ten times. The chain is built from TRBV4-2 and TRBJ1-1; D gene ambiguous. V lost 3 bases, J lost 6 bases, and 14 bases lay in between. The germline gives CDR1 LGHNA, CDR2 YNFKEQ. The CDR3 is 14 residues long. The CDR3 coding sequence is TGTGCCAGCAGCCACTTACTCGGGCAGGCTGAAGCTTTCTTT. Amino acids: CASSHLLGQAEAFF.

The chain links TRBV4-2 to TRBJ2-1; D ambiguous. There are 12 residues in the CDR3. Germline CDR1 is LGHNA and CDR2 is YNFKEQ. The ends were cut back, 5 bases at V and 10 bases at J, with 12 bases in the middle. In DNA form, the CDR3 reads TGTGCCAGCAGCTGGGTTGCCTCGGAGCAGTTCTTC. This gives the protein CASSWVASEQFF.

There are many counts of this clone. The chain combines TRBV10-3 with TRBJ2-7; TRBD2 matches 10 bases. J lost 4 bases, V lost 4 bases, and 7 bases had no gene match. From germline, CDR1 is ENHRY and CDR2 SYGVKD. The CDR3 has 15 residues. The CDR3 loop reads CAISGDSGGKYEQYF. The CDR3 coding sequence is TGTGCCATCAGTGGAGATAGCGGGGGGAAATACGAGCAGTACTTC.

The V and J genes are TRBV21-1 and TRBJ2-7; the table gives TRBD2 as D, unverified against the DNA. TRBV21-1 is annotated as a pseudogene. The CDR3 extends over 16 amino acids. CDR3 coding DNA: TGTGCCAGCAGCCGCGAGGCGGGACTAGTACTCTACGAGCAGTACGTC. The encoded protein is CASSREAGLVLYEQYV.

This clone was observed a handful of times. The gene calls are TRBV7-3 and TRBJ2-3, with a weak D call TRBD1 (6 bases). Per the germline V gene, CDR1 is SGHTA and CDR2 is FQGTGA. The CDR3 totals 12 residues. Trimming shortened V by 8 bases and J by 3 bases, and 9 bases separated the two germline ends. The CDR3 region has the DNA TGTGCCAGCGGGGGACAAACAGATACGCAGTATTTT. Translation gives CASGGQTDTQYF.

In its sample, this clone was seen a few times. This may stem from a read error, because a much larger clone lies one nucleotide away. Other DNA sequences in this sample translate to the same CDR3. V gene TRBV5-4 combines with J gene TRBJ2-5; D unclear. Trimming took 2 bases from V and 5 from J, leaving 4 bases between them. The CDR3 is 11 residues long. CDR1 SGHNT and CDR2 YYREEE come from the germline V gene (reference sequence). CDR3 sequence: CASSFKETQYF. CDR3 in DNA: TGTGCCAGCAGCTTTAAGGAGACCCAGTACTTC.

This clone was recorded many times. The chain employs TRBV27 and TRBJ2-7; no clear D gene. The CDR3 totals 12 residues. V was shortened by 6 bases and J by 2 bases, with 8 bases between the two germline ends. The germline V gene has CDR1 MNHEY and CDR2 SMNVEV (reference sequence). In DNA, the CDR3 is TGTGCCAGCAGGACGGTCACCTACGAGCAGTACTTC. Its translation is CASRTVTYEQYF.

This clone has at least ten counts. The V gene is TRBV13, the J gene TRBJ2-7; D unclear. CDR1 is PRHDT and CDR2 is FYEKMQ in the germline V gene (reference sequence). The CDR3 spans 16 residues. V was cut by 0 bases and J by 1 base, with 13 bases left in between. The CDR3 loop is CASSLGGPGSSYEQYV. The CDR3 DNA sequence: TGTGCCAGCAGCTTAGGCGGCCCCGGTTCGTCCTACGAGCAGTACGTC.

The sample holds a few counts of this clone. The J gene is TRBJ2-7, the V gene TRBV30; 7 bases fit TRBD2. The germline V gene has CDR1 GTSNPN and CDR2 SVGIG (reference sequence). The length of the CDR3 is 14 residues. J was trimmed by 1 base and V by 0 bases; bases with no gene match: 3. The CDR3 sequence is CAWSVSGGSYEQYV. In DNA, the CDR3 is TGTGCCTGGAGTGTATCGGGAGGTTCCTACGAGCAGTACGTC.

The CDR3 sequence is CASSSGTSGRLGTQYF. In DNA, the CDR3 is TGTGCCAGCAGCTCTGGGACTAGCGGGAGGCTGGGGACCCAGTACTTC. The rearrangement links TRBV11-2 to TRBJ2-5; 15 positions match TRBD2. The CDR3 covers 16 residues. V was pared by 4 bases and J by 7 bases, with 7 bases of the junction left unmatched. Germline CDR1 and CDR2: SGHAT and FQNNGV.

V and J are TRBV11-3 and TRBJ1-1; D may be TRBD1 (5 bases). V shed 6 bases and J shed 10 bases, with 18 bases lying between them. This CDR3 has 13 amino acids. Germline V gene lookup returns CDR1 SGHNT and CDR2 YENEEA. The CDR3 loop is CASSRAREIGAFF. The CDR3 DNA is TGTGCCAGCAGTCGCGCCAGGGAGATCGGAGCTTTCTTT.

The CDR3 nucleotides read TGTGCCAGCACCCTCCCGGCGCCCACAGATACGCAGTATTTT. Translation gives CASTLPAPTDTQYF. The gene calls are TRBV2 and TRBJ2-3; D not resolved. Germline V lookup: CDR1 SNHLY, CDR2 FYNNEI. V lost 7 bases, J lost 2 bases, and 13 bases lay in between. The CDR3 loop spans 14 amino acids.

The chain couples TRBV7-2 to TRBJ1-5; TRBD1 matches at 10 bases. The CDR3 spans 16 residues. V shed 1 base, J shed 7 bases, and the junction held 7 bases outside the gene matches. CDR1 and CDR2 (germline): SGHTA, FQGNSA. CDR3 loop: CASSLGDRGGWQPQHF. In nucleotides, the CDR3 is TGTGCCAGCAGCTTAGGGGACAGGGGAGGTTGGCAGCCCCAGCATTTT.